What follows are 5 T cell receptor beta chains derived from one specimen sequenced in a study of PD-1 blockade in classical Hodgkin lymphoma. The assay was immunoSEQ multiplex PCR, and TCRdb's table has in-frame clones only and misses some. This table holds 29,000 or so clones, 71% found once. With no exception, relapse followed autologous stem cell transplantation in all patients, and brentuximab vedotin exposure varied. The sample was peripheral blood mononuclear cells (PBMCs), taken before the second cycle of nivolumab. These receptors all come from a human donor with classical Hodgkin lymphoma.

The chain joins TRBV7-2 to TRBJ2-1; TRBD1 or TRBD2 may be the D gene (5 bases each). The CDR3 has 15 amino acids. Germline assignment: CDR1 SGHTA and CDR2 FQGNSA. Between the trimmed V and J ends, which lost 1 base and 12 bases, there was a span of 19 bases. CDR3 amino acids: CASSLGSVGESRQFF. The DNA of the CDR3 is TGTGCCAGCAGCTTAGGGAGTGTGGGGGAGAGTAGGCAGTTCTTC. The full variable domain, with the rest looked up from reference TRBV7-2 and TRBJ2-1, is GAGVSQSPSNKVTEKGKDVELRCDPISGHTALYWYRQSLGQGLEFLIYFQGNSAPDKSGLPSDRFSAERTGGSVSTLTIQRTQQEDSAVYLCASSLGSVGESRQFFGPGTRLTVL.

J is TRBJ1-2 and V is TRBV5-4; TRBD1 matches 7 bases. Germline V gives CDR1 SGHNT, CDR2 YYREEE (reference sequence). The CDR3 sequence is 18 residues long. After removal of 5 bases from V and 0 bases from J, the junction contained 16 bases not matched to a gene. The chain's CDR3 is CASSTQPGQRDPNYGYTF. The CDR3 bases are TGTGCCAGCAGTACCCAACCGGGACAGCGAGATCCTAACTATGGCTACACCTTC.

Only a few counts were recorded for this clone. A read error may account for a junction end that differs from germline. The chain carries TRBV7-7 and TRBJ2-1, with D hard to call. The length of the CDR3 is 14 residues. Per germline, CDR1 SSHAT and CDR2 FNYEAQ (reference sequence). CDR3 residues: CASSLDGSYNEQFF. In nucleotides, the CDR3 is TGTGCTAGCAGCTTGGATGGATCCTACAATGAGCAGTTCTTC.

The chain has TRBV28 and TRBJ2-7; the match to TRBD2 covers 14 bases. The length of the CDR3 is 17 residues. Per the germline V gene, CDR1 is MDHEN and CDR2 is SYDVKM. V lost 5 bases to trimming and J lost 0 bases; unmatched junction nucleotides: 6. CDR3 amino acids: CASSQPGLAGDSYEQYF. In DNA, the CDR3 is TGTGCCAGCAGTCAACCGGGACTAGCGGGGGACTCCTACGAGCAGTACTTC.

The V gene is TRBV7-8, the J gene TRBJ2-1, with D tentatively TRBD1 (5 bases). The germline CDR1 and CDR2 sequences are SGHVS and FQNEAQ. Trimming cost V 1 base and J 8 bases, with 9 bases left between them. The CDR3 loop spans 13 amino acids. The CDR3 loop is CASSLGRVDEQFF. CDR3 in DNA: TGTGCCAGCAGCTTAGGCAGGGTAGATGAGCAGTTCTTC.